These T cell receptor beta chains were read from a single sample in a study of shared clonotypes between healthy human individuals. Libraries were prepared by immunoSEQ multiplex PCR; TCRdb keeps only in-frame clonotypes and omits some of them. In the table there are some 1,400,000 clones, more than 95% of which are singletons. What was sequenced was naive CD4+ T cells sorted from blood. These receptors all stem from a man aged 25 to 40 in good health. Each CDR3 is given with its conserved first and last residue. A D gene is named only where the DNA matches it firmly. A row's size may be missing; if present it is once, few, many or a size class.

v_call	clone_size	j_call	d_call	cdr3_aa	cdr3_nt
TRBV5-5	NA	TRBJ1-2	TRBD1	CASSFTGGIYGYTF	TGTGCCAGCAGCTTTACAGGGGGTATCTATGGCTACACCTTC
TRBV5-5	once	TRBJ2-2	TRBD2	CASSLRLALAGGGDTGELFF	TGTGCCAGCAGCTTGCGGCTAGCGCTAGCGGGAGGTGGGGACACCGGGGAGCTGTTTTTT
TRBV19	NA	TRBJ2-3	NA	CASSPSGGADTQYF	TGTGCCAGTAGTCCCTCCGGGGGTGCAGATACGCAGTATTTT
TRBV28	NA	TRBJ2-7	NA	CASSKVGISYEQYF	TGTGCCAGCAGTAAGGTAGGGATCTCCTACGAGCAGTACTTC
TRBV7-2	NA	TRBJ2-7	NA	CASSLPTRAEQYF	TGTGCCAGCAGCTTACCAACTAGGGCCGAGCAGTACTTC
TRBV28	NA	TRBJ2-3	TRBD2	CASSLNSGRGLDTQYF	TGTGCCAGCAGCCTCAACAGCGGGAGAGGTCTGGATACGCAGTATTTT
TRBV10-2	NA	TRBJ2-1	NA	CASSESTNNEQFF	TGCGCCAGCAGTGAGTCGACAAACAATGAGCAGTTCTTC
TRBV5-1	NA	TRBJ2-7	NA	CASSLFRDGYEQYF	TGCGCCAGCAGCTTGTTTAGGGATGGCTACGAGCAGTACTTC
TRBV5-5	NA	TRBJ1-4	NA	CASSLVTLLGEKLFF	TGTGCCAGCAGCTTGGTGACACTGCTGGGTGAAAAACTGTTTTTT
TRBV28	NA	TRBJ1-5	NA	CAIMRAGSIYQPQHF	TGTGCCATCATGCGGGCAGGAAGTATTTATCAGCCCCAGCATTTT
TRBV28	NA	TRBJ1-4	TRBD1	CASSTGVPNEKLFF	TGTGCCAGCAGCACAGGGGTCCCTAATGAAAAACTGTTTTTT
TRBV5-1	NA	TRBJ2-3	TRBD2	CASSLTSFSTQYF	TGCGCCAGCAGCCTGACTAGCTTTAGTACGCAGTATTTT